The 32 T cell receptor beta chains below were found in one sample sequenced in a study of T cell repertoires in cytomegalovirus infection. The antigens these receptors bind are not known. Each CDR3 protein gets one entry after TCRdb re-called the reads with MiXCR. Among approximately 390,000 distinct CDR3 sequences listed, about a third were seen once. The source material was cultured PBMCs, sampled from culture after CMV antigen stimulation. The receptors stem from a human donor in good health (CMV status not recorded). Some clones in this sample may be carry-over from other donors' samples.

V gene TRBV19 combines with J gene TRBJ2-1; tentative D call: TRBD1 (5 bases). V was pared by 0 bases and J by 6 bases, with 15 bases between. Per germline, CDR1 LNHDA and CDR2 SQIVND (reference sequence). The CDR3 has 16 amino acids. As DNA, the CDR3 is TGTGCCAGTAGTATAGACAGGGATGTCTCGAGCAATGAGCAGTTCTTC. It is translated as CASSIDRDVSSNEQFF. Based on the CDR3 plus reference TRBV19 and TRBJ2-1, the full variable domain is DGGITQSPKYLFRKEGQNVTLSCEQNLNHDAMYWYRQDPGQGLRLIYYSQIVNDFQKGDIAEGYSVSREKKESFPLTVTSAQKNPTAFYLCASSIDRDVSSNEQFFGPGTRLTVL.

This clonotype is a singleton in its sample. J is TRBJ2-5 and V is TRBV18; D may correspond to TRBD1 or TRBD2 (5 bases each). The germline CDR1 and CDR2 sequences are KGHSH and LQKENI. The V gene lost 4 bases and the J gene lost 5 bases, with 8 bases spanning the gap. This CDR3 region has 12 residues. Here the CDR3 DNA reads TGTGCCAGCTCACGGGGGTACGAGACCCAGTACTTC. It encodes CASSRGYETQYF.

The rearrangement links TRBV7-2 to TRBJ1-2, with a possible D match to TRBD1 (6 bases). The CDR3 consists of 15 residues. The germline CDR1 and CDR2 sequences are SGHTA and FQGNSA. V dropped 3 bases and J dropped 2 bases, with 13 bases sitting between them. The CDR3 loop is CASSLTDRPNYGYTF. For the CDR3, the DNA is TGTGCCAGCAGCTTGACGGACAGACCAAACTATGGCTACACCTTC.

The chain combines TRBV7-2 with TRBJ2-5; unclear D gene. Germline lookup yields CDR1 SGHTA and CDR2 FQGNSA. This CDR3 is built from 15 residues. V gave up 1 base and J gave up 5 bases, with 14 bases separating them. The CDR3 region has the DNA TGTGCCAGCAGCTTAGGGGCCAGGAATGGGGAGACCCAGTACTTC. Translating it yields CASSLGARNGETQYF.

The V gene is TRBV20-1, the J gene TRBJ1-1, with 8 nucleotides matching TRBD1. Germline CDR1 and CDR2: DFQATT and SNEGSKA (reference sequence). This CDR3 comprises 13 residues. J lost 4 bases, V lost 5 bases, and 6 bases had no gene match. The CDR3 nucleotides are TGCAGTGCTGAGACAGGGGCGGCCACTGAAGCTTTCTTT. Translating it yields CSAETGAATEAFF.

This sequence joins TRBV6-5 and TRBJ2-7, with D perhaps matching TRBD1 (5 bases). The CDR3 covers 16 residues. CDR1 is MNHEY and CDR2 is SVGAGI in the germline V gene. The V end lost 2 bases, the J end lost 2 bases, and 16 bases lay between the germline ends. The CDR3 DNA reads as TGTGCCAGCAGTTACGACATACAGGCGGCCCCCTACGAGCAGTACGTC. Translating gives CASSYDIQAAPYEQYV.

V gene TRBV7-8 combines with J gene TRBJ1-4, with D perhaps TRBD1 (6 bases). CDR1 and CDR2 from the germline V gene are SGHVS and FQNEAQ. Trimming left V 6 bases short and J 5 bases short, with 10 bases between. The CDR3 totals 13 residues. The CDR3 loop reads CASRTTGNEKLFF. In DNA, the CDR3 is TGTGCCAGCAGGACTACAGGGAATGAAAAACTGTTTTTT.

This clonotype was seen a handful of times. The chain employs TRBV19 and TRBJ1-4, with TRBD1 as a possible D gene (6 bases). V was shortened by 3 bases and J by 7 bases, with 15 bases between the two germline ends. This CDR3 contains 15 residues. Germline CDR1 reads LNHDA; CDR2 reads SQIVND (reference sequence). The CDR3 region is CASSIGGPFGEKLFF. In nucleotides, the CDR3 is TGTGCCAGTAGTATCGGGGGGCCTTTCGGTGAAAAACTGTTTTTT.

This chain joins TRBV18 and TRBJ2-5, with D uncertain. V lost 2 bases to trimming and J lost 3 bases, with 13 bases between them. Germline assignment: CDR1 KGHSH and CDR2 LQKENI. The CDR3 contains 15 residues. CDR3 residues: CASSPSVAEKETQYF. CDR3 DNA sequence: TGTGCCAGCTCACCATCGGTGGCGGAAAAAGAGACCCAGTACTTC.

As to this clonotype: One end of the junction is discordant with germline, which a read error may explain. This chain connects TRBV7-6 to TRBJ2-5, with a possible D match to TRBD2 (5 bases). Germline V gene data show CDR1 as SGHVS and CDR2 as FNYEAQ. This CDR3 is built from 15 residues. The CDR3 bases are TGTGCTAGCAGCTTAGCGCCCAGCGGCCAAGAGACCCAGTACTTC. It is translated as CASSLAPSGQETQYF. Combining the CDR3 with reference TRBV7-6 and TRBJ2-5 gives the whole variable domain GAGVSQSPRYKVTKRGQDVALRCDPISGHVSLYWYRQALGQGPEFLTYFNYEAQQDKSGLPNDRFSAERPEGSISTLTIQRTEQRDSAMYRCASSLAPSGQETQYFGPGTRLLVL.

A few counts support this clonotype. The chain is built from TRBV12-5 and TRBJ1-1; TRBD1 might be the D (5 bases). The CDR3 has 16 residues. V was trimmed by 3 bases and J by 1 base, leaving 15 bases between them. Germline V gene lookup returns CDR1 LGHNT and CDR2 FRNRAP. The CDR3 coding sequence is TGTGCTAGTGGTTTAGACACCTTGGACAAGAACACTGAAGCTTTCTTT. Protein product: CASGLDTLDKNTEAFF.

The chain has TRBV7-2 and TRBJ2-7, with a weak D call TRBD2 (5 bases). The ends were cut back, 3 bases at V and 2 bases at J, with 11 bases in the middle. CDR3 length: 14 amino acids. CDR1 SGHTA and CDR2 FQGNSA come from the germline V gene. CDR3 in amino acids: CASSFLASTYEQYF. The CDR3 DNA reads as TGTGCCAGCAGCTTCCTAGCCTCTACCTACGAGCAGTACTTC. Using reference TRBV7-2 and TRBJ2-7 for the parts outside the CDR3, the full variable domain is GAGVSQSPSNKVTEKGKDVELRCDPISGHTALYWYRQSLGQGLEFLIYFQGNSAPDKSGLPSDRFSAERTGGSVSTLTIQRTQQEDSAVYLCASSFLASTYEQYFGPGTRLTVT.

This clonotype was counted between two and nine times. The V call is TRBV28, the J call TRBJ2-7; the match to TRBD2 covers 12 bases. Germline V gives CDR1 MDHEN, CDR2 SYDVKM. The CDR3 sequence is 14 residues long. The junction had 5 bases not matched to a gene; V was cut back by 10 bases and J by 1 base. The CDR3 protein is CATLAGGPSYEQYF. DNA for the CDR3: TGTGCCACACTAGCGGGAGGTCCATCCTACGAGCAGTACTTC.

The chain couples TRBV7-9 to TRBJ1-1; the match to TRBD1 covers 7 bases. The germline CDR1 and CDR2 sequences are SEHNR and FQNEAQ (reference sequence). The CDR3 spans 16 residues. V shed 5 bases and J 6 bases; nucleotides not matched to a gene: 15. The CDR3 coding sequence is TGTGCCAGCAGCACAGAACAGGGGAAGCGGAGCGCTGAAGCTTTCTTT. The encoded protein is CASSTEQGKRSAEAFF.

This chain joins TRBV6-2 or TRBV6-3 and TRBJ2-5; 7 nucleotides align to TRBD1. There are 13 residues in the CDR3. CDR1 and CDR2 from the germline V gene are MNHEY and SVGEGT. V dropped 5 bases and J dropped 10; count of bases not matched to a gene: 10. The CDR3 nucleotides are TGTGCCAGCAGTAATCGACAGGGAAGGAGCCAGTACTTC. Translation: CASSNRQGRSQYF.

CDR3 residues: CASSLGLAVTYEQYF. The DNA for the CDR3 is TGTGCCAGCAGTTTAGGACTAGCGGTAACCTACGAGCAGTACTTC. The chain combines TRBV12-3 or TRBV12-4 with TRBJ2-7; 9 bases line up with TRBD2. This CDR3 comprises 15 residues. V gave up 1 base and J gave up 2 bases; unmatched junction bases: 3.

This clonotype was counted between two and nine times. This chain uses TRBV19 with TRBJ1-5; TRBD1 agrees at 8 bases. Germline loops: CDR1 LNHDA, CDR2 SQIVND (reference sequence). The V and J ends lost 0 bases and 3 bases, in that order; junction bases with no gene match: 7. The CDR3 is made up of 17 amino acids. The CDR3 sequence: CASSIELRGQDNQPQHF. The CDR3, as DNA: TGTGCCAGTAGTATAGAATTGAGGGGACAGGACAATCAGCCCCAGCATTTT.

This clonotype was seen a few times. This chain joins TRBV20-1 and TRBJ1-4; D perhaps matches TRBD1 (6 bases). V was trimmed by 3 bases and J by 4 bases, leaving 12 bases between them. CDR1 DFQATT and CDR2 SNEGSKA come from the germline V gene (reference sequence). The CDR3 length is 14 residues. The CDR3 sequence is CSARFRGGNEKLFF. DNA of the CDR3: TGCAGTGCTAGGTTTAGGGGGGGTAATGAAAAACTGTTTTTT.

This rearrangement joins TRBV6-6 to TRBJ2-7; 16 bases fit TRBD2. Germline CDR1 reads MNHNY; CDR2 reads SVGAGI (reference sequence). After removal of 5 bases from V and 4 bases from J, the junction contained 8 bases not matched to a gene. This CDR3 has 17 residues. CDR3 sequence: CASSLRTGLAGGYEQYF. In DNA form, the CDR3 reads TGTGCCAGCAGTCTACGCACGGGACTAGCGGGAGGGTACGAGCAGTACTTC.

This clonotype was picked up a small number of times. This rearrangement joins TRBV4-2 to TRBJ1-1; possibly TRBD1 for D (6 bases). CDR3 size: 16 residues. V was clipped by 0 bases and J by 1 base, with 12 bases between them. Germline CDR1 LGHNA, CDR2 YNFKEQ. The CDR3 nucleotides read TGTGCCAGCAGCCAAGATACGGGACAAGCGAACACTGAAGCTTTCTTT. This encodes CASSQDTGQANTEAFF.

This chain uses TRBV7-2 with TRBJ2-1; TRBD1 matches 8 bases. Germline V gene lookup returns CDR1 SGHTA and CDR2 FQGNSA. This CDR3 comprises 17 residues. J gave up 2 bases and V 4 bases, and 10 bases lay outside the gene matches. The CDR3 loop reads CASSSLAGTGTYNEQFF. For the CDR3, the DNA is TGTGCCAGCAGCTCGTTGGCCGGGACAGGAACCTACAATGAGCAGTTCTTC.

The chain combines TRBV15 with TRBJ1-1; TRBD1 is a possible D gene (5 bases). Trimming removed 0 bases from V and 3 bases from J, with 5 bases in between. Per germline, CDR1 LNHNV and CDR2 YYDKDF (reference sequence). This CDR3 comprises 13 residues. Written as DNA, the CDR3 is TGTGCCACCAGCAGAGAACAGGACACTGAAGCTTTCTTT. This sequence encodes CATSREQDTEAFF.

This clonotype was seen just once. The CDR3 reads CASSYTGGLGLDSAEAFF. DNA for the CDR3: TGTGCCAGCAGCTATACAGGGGGCTTAGGCCTGGATTCCGCTGAAGCTTTCTTT. V is TRBV7-2 and J is TRBJ1-1; TRBD1 matches 9 bases. The V and J ends lost 4 bases and 6 bases, in that order; junction bases with no gene match: 18. Germline V gene sequence: CDR1 SGHTA, CDR2 FQGNSA. CDR3 size: 18 residues. Supplemented by reference TRBV7-2 and TRBJ1-1, the full variable domain reads GAGVSQSPSNKVTEKGKDVELRCDPISGHTALYWYRQSLGQGLEFLIYFQGNSAPDKSGLPSDRFSAERTGGSVSTLTIQRTQQEDSAVYLCASSYTGGLGLDSAEAFFGQGTRLTVV.

In its sample, this clonotype was seen a few times. This chain connects TRBV6-2 or TRBV6-3 to TRBJ2-5, with 8 positions matching TRBD1. CDR3 length: 16 residues. V shed 0 bases, J shed 5 bases, and the junction held 8 bases outside the gene matches. Germline CDR1 reads MNHEY; CDR2 reads SVGEGT. CDR3 bases: TGTGCCAGCAGTTACTCGCAGGGGGCGTCGAGGGAGACCCAGTACTTC. It yields the protein CASSYSQGASRETQYF.

The chain is built from TRBV7-6 and TRBJ1-4; tentative D call: TRBD1 (5 bases). Germline V gives CDR1 SGHVS, CDR2 FNYEAQ. The CDR3 consists of 16 residues. Trimming removed 5 bases at V and 7 bases at J, with 20 bases between. The CDR3 sequence is CASSVLQQAGTEKLFF. In DNA form, the CDR3 reads TGTGCCAGCAGCGTGCTACAACAGGCGGGGACTGAAAAACTGTTTTTT.

This clonotype was seen more than once but under ten times. The chain links TRBV6-2 or TRBV6-3 to TRBJ2-1, with 7 bases matching TRBD2. J lost 8 bases, V lost 1 base, and 17 bases had no gene match. Germline V gene data show CDR1 as MNHEY and CDR2 as SVGEGT. This CDR3 region has 18 residues. CDR3 DNA sequence: TGTGCCAGCAGTTACTTGAGGACTAGATCTCTCAACCCGGATGAGCAGTTCTTC. This sequence encodes CASSYLRTRSLNPDEQFF.

CDR3 sequence: CASSQDGLVVETQYF. For the CDR3, the DNA is TGCGCCAGCAGCCAAGACGGACTAGTCGTGGAGACCCAGTACTTC. This chain connects TRBV4-1 to TRBJ2-5; 7 nucleotides align to TRBD2. The junction had 6 bases not matched to a gene; V was cut back by 0 bases and J by 5 bases. CDR3 length: 15 residues. Germline CDR1 MGHRA, CDR2 YSYEKL.

V gene TRBV7-2 combines with J gene TRBJ1-1; D may be TRBD1 (6 bases). The V end lost 1 base, the J end lost 1 base, and 10 bases lay between the germline ends. Germline V gene data show CDR1 as SGHTA and CDR2 as FQGNSA. This CDR3 is 15 amino acids long. The CDR3: CASSLDSGANTEAFF. Written as DNA, the CDR3 is TGTGCCAGCAGCTTAGATTCAGGGGCGAACACTGAAGCTTTCTTT. The full variable domain, completed using reference TRBV7-2 and TRBJ1-1, is GAGVSQSPSNKVTEKGKDVELRCDPISGHTALYWYRQSLGQGLEFLIYFQGNSAPDKSGLPSDRFSAERTGGSVSTLTIQRTQQEDSAVYLCASSLDSGANTEAFFGQGTRLTVV.

This clonotype was recorded at least ten times. Written as DNA, the CDR3 is TGTGCCAGCAGTAAGACAGGGGGCAATCAGCCCCAGCATTTT. Amino acids: CASSKTGGNQPQHF. The chain employs TRBV12-3 or TRBV12-4 and TRBJ1-5, with TRBD1 matching 8 bases. The CDR3 has 14 amino acids. V trimming: 5 bases; J trimming: 2 bases; junction bases outside the gene matches: 2.

J is TRBJ2-1 and V is TRBV29-1, with 14 bases matching TRBD2. J was trimmed by 10 bases and V by 6 bases; bases with no gene match: 5. The V gene's germline CDR1 is SQVTM and CDR2 ANQGSEA. CDR3 length: 13 residues. Here the CDR3 reads CSVGTSGRGEQFF. The CDR3, as DNA: TGCAGCGTCGGGACTAGCGGGAGAGGGGAGCAGTTCTTC.

This sequence joins TRBV20-1 and TRBJ2-7; D is perhaps TRBD2 (6 bases). V was cut by 3 bases and J by 0 bases, with 9 bases left in between. The CDR3 consists of 13 residues. Germline V gives CDR1 DFQATT, CDR2 SNEGSKA (reference sequence). Here the CDR3 DNA reads TGCAGTGCTAGGGTGCGGGACTCCTACGAGCAGTACGTC. Protein: CSARVRDSYEQYV.

The V call is TRBV27, the J call TRBJ2-3; either TRBD1 or TRBD2 may fit D (5 bases each). V lost 6 bases, J lost 0 bases, and 22 bases lay in between. Germline V gives CDR1 MNHEY, CDR2 SMNVEV (reference sequence). CDR3 size: 18 residues. The CDR3 is CASSSPIRGRNSTDTQYF. The DNA of the CDR3 is TGTGCCAGCAGCTCCCCGATCCGGGGCAGAAATAGCACAGATACGCAGTATTTT.